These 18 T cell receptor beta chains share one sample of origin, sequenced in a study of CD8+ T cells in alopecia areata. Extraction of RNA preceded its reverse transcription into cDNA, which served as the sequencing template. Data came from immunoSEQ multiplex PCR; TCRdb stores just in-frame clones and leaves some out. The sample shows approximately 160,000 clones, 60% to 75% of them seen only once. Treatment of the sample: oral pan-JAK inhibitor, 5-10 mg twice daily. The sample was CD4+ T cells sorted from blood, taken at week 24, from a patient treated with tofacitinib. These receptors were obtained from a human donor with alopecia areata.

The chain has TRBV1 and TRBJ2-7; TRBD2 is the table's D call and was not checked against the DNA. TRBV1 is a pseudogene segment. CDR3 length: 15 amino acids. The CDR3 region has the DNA TGCACCAGCAGCCGAACCGGGACTAGCTCCTACGAGCAGTACTTC. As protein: CTSSRTGTSSYEQYF.

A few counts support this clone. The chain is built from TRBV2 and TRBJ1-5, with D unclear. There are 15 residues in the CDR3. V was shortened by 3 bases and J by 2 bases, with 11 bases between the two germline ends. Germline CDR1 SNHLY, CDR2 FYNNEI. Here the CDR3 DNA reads TGTGCCAGCAGTGATCATACCGGGGGCAATCAGCCCCAGCATTTT. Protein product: CASSDHTGGNQPQHF.

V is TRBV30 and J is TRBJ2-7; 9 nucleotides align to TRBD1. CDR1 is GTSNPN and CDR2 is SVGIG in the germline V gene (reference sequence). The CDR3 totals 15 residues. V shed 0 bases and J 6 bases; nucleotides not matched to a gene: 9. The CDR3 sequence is CAWSVGGTGPTEQYF. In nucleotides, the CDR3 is TGTGCCTGGAGTGTTGGTGGGACAGGGCCTACCGAGCAGTACTTC.

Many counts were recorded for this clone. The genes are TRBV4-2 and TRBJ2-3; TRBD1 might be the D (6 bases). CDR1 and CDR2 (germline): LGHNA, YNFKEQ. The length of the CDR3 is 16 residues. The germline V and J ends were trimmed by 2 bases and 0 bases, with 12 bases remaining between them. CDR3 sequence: CASSQSGGRSTDTQYF. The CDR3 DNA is TGTGCCAGCAGCCAAAGTGGGGGCCGAAGCACAGATACGCAGTATTTT.

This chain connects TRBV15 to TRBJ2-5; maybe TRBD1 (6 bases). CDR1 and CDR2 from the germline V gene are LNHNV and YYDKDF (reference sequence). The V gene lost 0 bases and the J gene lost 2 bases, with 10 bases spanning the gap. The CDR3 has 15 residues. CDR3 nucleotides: TGTGCCACCAGCAGAGATCGGACAGTTCAAGAGACCCAGTACTTC. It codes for CATSRDRTVQETQYF.

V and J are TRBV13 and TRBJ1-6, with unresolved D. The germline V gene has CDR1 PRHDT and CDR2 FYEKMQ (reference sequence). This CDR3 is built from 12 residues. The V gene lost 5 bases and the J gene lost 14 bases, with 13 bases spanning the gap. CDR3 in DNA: TGTGCCAGCAGCCTTCGACCCGAGGCCCTCCACTTT. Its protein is CASSLRPEALHF. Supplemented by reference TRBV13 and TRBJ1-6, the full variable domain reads AAGVIQSPRHLIKEKRETATLKCYPIPRHDTVYWYQQGPGQDPQFLISFYEKMQSDKGSIPDRFSAQQFSDYHSELNMSSLELGDSALYFCASSLRPEALHFGNGTRLTVT.

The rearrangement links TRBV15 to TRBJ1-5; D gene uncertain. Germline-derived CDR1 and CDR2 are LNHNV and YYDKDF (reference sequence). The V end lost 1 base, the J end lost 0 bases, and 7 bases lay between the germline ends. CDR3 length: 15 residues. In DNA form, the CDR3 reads TGTGCCACCAGCAGAGTGAGTTATAGCAATCAGCCCCAGCATTTT. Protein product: CATSRVSYSNQPQHF.

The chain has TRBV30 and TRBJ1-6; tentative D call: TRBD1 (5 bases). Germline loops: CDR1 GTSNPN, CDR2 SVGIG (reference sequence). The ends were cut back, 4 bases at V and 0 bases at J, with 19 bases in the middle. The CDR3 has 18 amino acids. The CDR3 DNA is TGTGCCTGGACCGAGGGGTGGGTGGCGAGCTCCTATAATTCACCCCTCCACTTT. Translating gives CAWTEGWVASSYNSPLHF.

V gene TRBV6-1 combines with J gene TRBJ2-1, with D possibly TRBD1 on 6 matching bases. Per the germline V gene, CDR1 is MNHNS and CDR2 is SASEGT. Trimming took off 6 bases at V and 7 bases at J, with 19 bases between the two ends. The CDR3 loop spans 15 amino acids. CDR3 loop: CASRSDRLNLNEQFF. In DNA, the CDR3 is TGTGCCAGCAGGTCTGACAGGCTCAATTTGAATGAGCAGTTCTTC.

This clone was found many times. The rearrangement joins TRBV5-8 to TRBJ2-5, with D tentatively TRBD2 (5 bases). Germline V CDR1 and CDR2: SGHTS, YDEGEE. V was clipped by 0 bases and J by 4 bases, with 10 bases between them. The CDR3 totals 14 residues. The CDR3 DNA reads TGTGCCAGCAGCTTGGGGGTCGGAGGAGAGACCCAGTACTTC. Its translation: CASSLGVGGETQYF.

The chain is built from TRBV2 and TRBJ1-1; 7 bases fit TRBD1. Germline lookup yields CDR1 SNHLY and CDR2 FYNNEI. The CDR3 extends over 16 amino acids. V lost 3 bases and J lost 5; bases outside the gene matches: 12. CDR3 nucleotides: TGTGCCAGCAGTGAGTTACAAGGGGGCGCTGGGACTGAAGCTTTCTTT. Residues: CASSELQGGAGTEAFF.

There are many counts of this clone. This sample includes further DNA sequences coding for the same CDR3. The CDR3 reads CASSIGGGQGSQPQHF. CDR3 bases: TGTGCCAGTAGTATTGGTGGCGGGCAGGGGAGTCAGCCCCAGCATTTT. This chain connects TRBV19 to TRBJ1-5; D might be TRBD1 (6 bases). Germline assignment: CDR1 LNHDA and CDR2 SQIVND (reference sequence). CDR3 size: 16 residues. Trimming cost V 3 bases and J 6 bases, with 18 bases left between them.

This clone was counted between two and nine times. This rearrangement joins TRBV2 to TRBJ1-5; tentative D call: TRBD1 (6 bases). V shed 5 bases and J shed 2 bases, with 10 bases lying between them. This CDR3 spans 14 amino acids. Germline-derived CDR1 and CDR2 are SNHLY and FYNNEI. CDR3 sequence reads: CASSTGLRNQPQHF. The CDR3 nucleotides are TGTGCCAGCAGTACAGGGCTTCGCAATCAGCCCCAGCATTTT.

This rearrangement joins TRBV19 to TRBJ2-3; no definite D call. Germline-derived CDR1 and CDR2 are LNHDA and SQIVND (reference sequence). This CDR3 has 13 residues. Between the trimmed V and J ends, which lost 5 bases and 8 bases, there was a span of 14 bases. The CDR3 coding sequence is TGTGCCAGTAGTCCAACAATGAGTCCTACGCAGTATTTT. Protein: CASSPTMSPTQYF.

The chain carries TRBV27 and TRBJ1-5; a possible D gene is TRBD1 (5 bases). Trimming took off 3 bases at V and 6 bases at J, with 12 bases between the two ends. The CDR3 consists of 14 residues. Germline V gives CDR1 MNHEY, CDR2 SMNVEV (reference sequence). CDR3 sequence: CASSFRQGRQPQHF. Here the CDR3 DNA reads TGTGCCAGCAGTTTTCGGCAGGGCCGTCAGCCCCAGCATTTT.

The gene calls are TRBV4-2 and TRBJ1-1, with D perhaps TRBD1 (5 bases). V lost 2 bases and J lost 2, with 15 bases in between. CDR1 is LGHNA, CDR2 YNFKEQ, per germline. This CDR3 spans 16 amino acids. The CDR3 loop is CASSQHPGSGNTEAFF. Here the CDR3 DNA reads TGTGCCAGCAGCCAACATCCAGGGTCCGGCAACACTGAAGCTTTCTTT.

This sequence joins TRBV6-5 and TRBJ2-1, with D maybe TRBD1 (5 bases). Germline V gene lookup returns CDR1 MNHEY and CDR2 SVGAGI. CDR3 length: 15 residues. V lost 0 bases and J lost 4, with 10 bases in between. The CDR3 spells CASSYSGVLYNEQFF. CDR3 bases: TGTGCCAGCAGTTACTCAGGGGTGTTATACAATGAGCAGTTCTTC.

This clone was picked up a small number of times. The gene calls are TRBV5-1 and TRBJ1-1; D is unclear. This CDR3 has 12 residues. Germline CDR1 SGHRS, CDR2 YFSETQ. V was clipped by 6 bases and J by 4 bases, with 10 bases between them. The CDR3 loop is CASTGAGTEAFF. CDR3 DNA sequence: TGCGCCAGCACTGGCGCAGGCACTGAAGCTTTCTTT.